This T cell receptor (beta chain) was documented in a study of blood T cell repertoires in COVID-19. At the level of the study: Researchers got acute and convalescent COVID-19 samples from the United States, Italy and Spain. The cDNA or gDNA used as material had been derived from T cells, B-cell-depleted T cells, or PBMCs.

Study processing details: Nucleated cell counts were estimated from reference gene primer amplification. Generated by immunoSEQ multiplex PCR, the TCRdb table keeps only in-frame clones and is missing some. The V and J calls and clone size are taken from that table; D and trimming were inferred from the DNA. The repertoire has about 110,000 clones, 70% to 75% of them found once; the top ten carry approximately 0.9%. Germline loops: CDR1 LNHDA, CDR2 SQIVND (reference sequence). V lost 3 bases to trimming and J lost 7 bases, with 16 bases between them. The CDR3 is 15 residues long. Material: peripheral blood. This TCR was sampled from a human donor with acute or convalescent COVID-19. The donor label of this sample is uncertain. The rearrangement uses TRBV19 and TRBJ2-1; D may be TRBD1 (6 bases). The CDR3 here is CASSILTGPWNEQFF. The CDR3 nucleotides are TGTGCCAGTAGTATCCTCACAGGGCCATGGAATGAGCAGTTCTTC.